A selection of T cell receptor beta chains follows, all from one sample in a study of T cell changes during pregnancy in multiple sclerosis. TCRdb keeps only in-frame clones here, not all; method: immunoSEQ multiplex PCR. This sample yields 46,000 or so clones, of which 93% are seen a single time; 3.9% belongs to the top ten. Sample: CD8+ T cells from peripheral blood mononuclear cells, taken after pregnancy. These receptors were collected from a female donor with multiple sclerosis, enrolled in a pregnancy study. The CDR3 runs from the conserved cysteine through the conserved F or W. A D gene is named only where the DNA matches it firmly. Some rows mark clone size as missing; the rest say once, few, many or name a class of expanded clone.

J | V | D | size | CDR3 | DNA
TRBJ2-1 | TRBV2 | TRBD1 | . | CASSPTGGPSYNEQFF | TGTGCCAGCAGTCCCACAGGGGGCCCATCCTACAATGAGCAGTTCTTC
TRBJ1-4 | TRBV7-6 | . | . | CASSLGQYNEKLFF | TGTGCCAGCAGCTTAGGGCAGTATAATGAAAAACTGTTTTTT
TRBJ1-1 | TRBV29-1 | . | . | CSVREGPREAFF | TGCAGCGTTCGGGAGGGACCACGTGAAGCTTTCTTT
TRBJ1-1 | TRBV2 | TRBD1 | . | CASSEATGTENTEAFF | TGTGCCAGCAGTGAAGCGACCGGGACAGAGAACACTGAAGCTTTCTTT
TRBJ1-4 | TRBV4-3 | . | . | CASSQDLIFREKLFF | TGCGCCAGCAGCCAAGATCTGATATTTCGGGAAAAACTGTTTTTT
TRBJ2-3 | TRBV11-2 | . | . | CASSLDQNLLGATTDTQYF | TGTGCCAGCAGCTTAGATCAAAACTTGCTCGGTGCGACTACAGATACGCAGTATTTT
TRBJ2-3 | TRBV27 | TRBD2 | . | CASTTLRLAGATDTQYF | TGTGCCAGCACCACCCTTAGACTAGCGGGAGCCACAGATACGCAGTATTTT
TRBJ2-5 | TRBV7-9 | . | . | CASSFPREETQYF | TGTGCCAGCAGCTTCCCCAGGGAAGAGACCCAGTACTTC
TRBJ2-6 | TRBV7-7 | TRBD2 | . | CASSPTSGRSGANVLTF | TGTGCCAGCAGTCCTACTAGCGGGAGATCTGGGGCCAACGTCCTGACTTTC
TRBJ2-1 | TRBV15 | . | . | CATSRVGGNYNEQFF | TGTGCCACCAGCAGAGTGGGGGGTAACTACAATGAGCAGTTCTTC
TRBJ1-5 | TRBV10-1 | . | . | CASSGGPQPQHF | TGCGCCAGCAGTGGCGGTCCTCAGCCCCAGCATTTT
TRBJ2-2 | TRBV25-1 | . | once | CASRHKETGELFF | TGTGCCAGCAGACACAAGGAGACCGGGGAGCTGTTTTTT
TRBJ2-3 | TRBV11-3 | TRBD1 | . | CASSLQGADTQYF | TGTGCCAGCAGTCTCCAGGGGGCAGATACGCAGTATTTT
TRBJ1-1 | TRBV29-1 | . | . | CSVDDRSKAFF | TGCAGCGTTGACGACAGGAGCAAAGCTTTCTTT
TRBJ2-7 | TRBV4-1 | TRBD1 | . | CASSQGDRPSEQYF | TGCGCCAGCAGCCAAGGGGACAGGCCCTCCGAGCAGTACTTC
TRBJ2-5 | TRBV5-1 | . | once | CASSLLQAQETQYF | TGCGCCAGCAGCTTGCTCCAGGCCCAAGAGACCCAGTACTTC
TRBJ2-7 | TRBV2 | TRBD2 | once | CASIGTSGGAYEQYF | TGTGCCAGTATAGGGACTAGCGGGGGTGCCTACGAGCAGTACTTC
TRBJ2-1 | TRBV9 | TRBD2 | . | CASSAQVAGAYNEQFF | TGTGCCAGCAGCGCCCAAGTGGCGGGAGCATACAATGAGCAGTTCTTC
TRBJ2-1 | TRBV19 | TRBD1 | . | CASRDSYNEQFF | TGTGCCAGCCGGGACAGCTACAATGAGCAGTTCTTC
TRBJ2-7 | TRBV4-2 | TRBD2 | once | CASSQATSGSYEQYF | TGTGCCAGCAGCCAAGCCACTAGCGGGAGTTACGAGCAGTACTTC
TRBJ2-7 | TRBV27 | . | . | CASSLSYPGTGIYEQYF | TGTGCCAGCAGTTTATCCTACCCGGGAACAGGGATATACGAGCAGTACTTC
TRBJ2-2 | TRBV29-1 | TRBD2 | . | CSVEFTSGHPNTGELFF | TGCAGCGTTGAATTTACTAGCGGGCATCCGAACACCGGGGAGCTGTTTTTT
TRBJ2-4 | TRBV4-1 | TRBD2 | . | CASSQASGAGDIQYF | TGCGCCAGCAGCCAAGCTAGCGGGGCGGGGGACATTCAGTACTTC
TRBJ1-2 | TRBV20-1 | TRBD1 | . | CSATGVGGYTF | TGCAGTGCAACAGGGGTGGGAGGCTACACCTTC
TRBJ2-2 | TRBV7-9 | . | . | CASSPRTVNTGELFF | TGTGCCAGCAGTCCCCGGACAGTGAACACCGGGGAGCTGTTTTTT
TRBJ2-1 | TRBV13 | . | . | CASSPDGGPRGNEQFF | TGTGCCAGCAGCCCAGACGGGGGTCCCAGAGGAAATGAGCAGTTCTTC
TRBJ1-2 | TRBV7-9 | . | . | CASSGGAGEGYTF | TGTGCCAGCAGCGGAGGAGCAGGGGAAGGCTACACCTTC
TRBJ1-1 | TRBV29-1 | . | . | CSVVWLNTEAFF | TGCAGCGTTGTATGGCTCAACACTGAAGCTTTCTTT
TRBJ1-2 | TRBV7-9 | TRBD1 | . | CASSSPRDRIGYGYTF | TGTGCCAGCAGCAGCCCCCGGGACAGGATCGGCTATGGCTACACCTTC
TRBJ2-7 | TRBV30 | . | . | CAWSGSSSYEQYF | TGTGCCTGGAGTGGATCTAGTTCCTACGAGCAGTACTTC
TRBJ2-5 | TRBV4-1 | . | . | CASSPSPETQYF | TGCGCCAGCAGCCCGAGCCCAGAGACCCAGTACTTC
TRBJ1-2 | TRBV4-3 | . | . | CASSQVQVQGNYGYTF | TGCGCCAGCAGCCAAGTCCAGGTGCAGGGCAACTATGGCTACACCTTC
TRBJ2-1 | TRBV13 | . | . | CASSSFTGGNGLGREQFF | TGTGCCAGCAGCTCCTTCACCGGGGGAAATGGACTTGGTCGTGAGCAGTTCTTC
TRBJ2-1 | TRBV27 | TRBD2 | . | CAGSPEGSGRYNEQFF | TGTGCCGGCAGCCCTGAAGGTAGCGGGAGATACAATGAGCAGTTCTTC
TRBJ2-7 | TRBV14 | . | . | CASSPYRDYEQYF | TGTGCCAGCAGCCCGTACAGAGACTACGAGCAGTACTTC
TRBJ2-7 | TRBV6-1 | . | . | CASSEVQGMSYEQYF | TGTGCCAGCAGTGAAGTGCAGGGGATGTCTTACGAGCAGTACTTC
TRBJ2-5 | TRBV11-2 | TRBD1 | once | CASSSRDRRQETQYF | TGTGCCAGCAGCTCACGGGACAGAAGGCAAGAGACCCAGTACTTC
TRBJ2-3 | TRBV5-1 | TRBD1 | . | CASRLQGADTQYF | TGCGCCAGCAGGTTACAGGGGGCAGATACGCAGTATTTT
TRBJ2-7 | TRBV10-3 | . | . | CAISVGGDEQYF | TGTGCCATCAGTGTCGGCGGGGACGAGCAGTACTTC
TRBJ2-1 | TRBV11-2 | TRBD2 | . | CASSFGLAGAYYNEQFF | TGTGCCAGCAGCTTCGGACTAGCGGGAGCCTACTACAATGAGCAGTTCTTC
TRBJ1-2 | TRBV4-1 | TRBD1 | . | CASQGVRGNYGYTF | TGCGCCAGCCAGGGGGTAAGGGGTAACTATGGCTACACCTTC
TRBJ1-5 | TRBV5-8 | TRBD1 | . | CASSLDRGENQPQHF | TGTGCCAGCAGCTTGGACAGGGGGGAGAATCAGCCCCAGCATTTT
TRBJ2-7 | TRBV27 | TRBD2 | . | CASSLSAGGSYEQYF | TGTGCCAGCAGTTTATCTGCGGGAGGTTCCTACGAGCAGTACTTC
TRBJ1-1 | TRBV29-1 | . | . | CSAPGDTEAFF | TGCAGCGCCCCCGGGGACACTGAAGCTTTCTTT
TRBJ2-3 | TRBV4-2 | . | . | CASSPYAAADTQYF | TGTGCCAGCAGCCCCTACGCTGCCGCAGATACGCAGTATTTT
TRBJ1-5 | TRBV27 | TRBD1 | . | CASSPTGGNQPQHF | TGTGCCAGCAGTCCGACAGGGGGCAATCAGCCCCAGCATTTT
TRBJ1-3 | TRBV19 | . | once | CASSTWDFPPSGNTIYF | TGTGCCAGTAGTACTTGGGACTTTCCACCCTCTGGAAACACCATATATTTT
TRBJ2-3 | TRBV6-5 | . | . | CASSLSSRGDTQYF | TGTGCCAGCAGTTTATCTTCCCGGGGAGATACGCAGTATTTT
TRBJ1-3 | TRBV11-2 | TRBD1 | . | CASSLFWTGDSGNTIYF | TGTGCCAGCAGCTTATTTTGGACAGGAGACTCTGGAAACACCATATATTTT
TRBJ1-5 | TRBV21-1 | . | . | CASSKMKGRRSNQPQHF | TGTGCCAGCAGCAAAATGAAGGGGCGCAGAAGCAATCAGCCCCAGCATTTT
TRBJ2-2 | TRBV18 | TRBD1 | . | CASSPRDSPTGELFF | TGTGCCAGCTCACCAAGGGACAGCCCCACCGGGGAGCTGTTTTTT
TRBJ2-1 | TRBV14 | . | . | CASSQEWAHNEQFF | TGTGCCAGCAGCCAAGAATGGGCCCACAATGAGCAGTTCTTC
TRBJ2-5 | TRBV19 | . | . | CASSIVSYSGQETQYF | TGTGCCAGTAGTATAGTTAGCTATAGCGGTCAAGAGACCCAGTACTTC